This TCR beta chain was documented in a study of early T cells in non-severe SARS-CoV-2 infection. Study-level information: Sequencing targeted bulk RNA from unsorted whole blood, leaving chains unpaired.

This clonotype has a count of ten or more. Antigen unknown. CDR3 length: 16 amino acids. The germline V gene has CDR1 MDHEN and CDR2 SYDVKM. V gave up 5 bases and J gave up 0 bases, with 16 bases separating them. Study results and limitations: Lookups in VDJdb leaned toward anti-spike CD8 responses and missed private and CD4 specificities.

Attached unique molecular identifiers marked individual cDNA molecules. TCRdb itself ran the 5' RACE reads through MiXCR, one entry per CDR3 protein. Found here are tens of thousands of distinct CDR3 sequences, roughly an eighth of them singletons; the top ten hold more than 8.5%. Sequenced: whole blood. The rearrangement joins TRBV28 to TRBJ1-2; D is possibly TRBD1 (5 bases). The clonotype originates from an adult who was a healthcare worker with PCR-confirmed SARS-CoV-2 infection or an uninfected control (not recorded which). The CDR3 region is CASSRGYRPPNYGYTF. The CDR3 DNA sequence: TGTGCCAGCAGTCGGGGATACAGGCCTCCTAACTATGGCTACACCTTC.